These 31 T cell receptor beta chains originate from one sample sequenced in a study of shared clonotypes between healthy human individuals (dated by TCRdb to 2018 to 2020). Libraries were constructed by the immunoSEQ multiplex PCR assay. TCRdb took this table from immuneACCESS and kept in-frame rearrangements with V and J called. Such tables lack part of the clones; where checked against another copy, unresolved V genes explain under half of the gap, and the rest is unexplained. In all, the sample holds approximately 500,000 clones, and around 85% of those were seen once. The ten top clones hold about an eighth of the sample. The sequencing sample was made of PBMCs. The receptors shown here come from a woman aged 40 to 49 in good health. Some clones in this sample may be carry-over from other donors' samples.

The rearrangement links TRBV6-5 to TRBJ1-6, with 7 positions matching TRBD1. The V and J ends lost 4 bases and 7 bases, in that order; junction bases with no gene match: 1. The length of the CDR3 is 13 residues. The germline gives CDR1 MNHEY, CDR2 SVGAGI. This CDR3 is CASSSDRNSPLHF. The DNA of the CDR3 is TGTGCCAGCAGTTCGGACAGGAATTCACCCCTCCACTTT.

The chain is built from TRBV28 and TRBJ1-1; no clear D gene. This CDR3 is 13 amino acids long. V lost 2 bases and J lost 4, with 8 bases in between. Looked up from germline, CDR1 is MDHEN and CDR2 is SYDVKM. The CDR3 coding sequence is TGTGCCAGCAGTTTAAATCTGGGCACTGAAGCTTTCTTT. This gives the protein CASSLNLGTEAFF.

This chain connects TRBV6-4 to TRBJ2-3, with D possibly matching TRBD2 (5 bases). Looked up from germline, CDR1 is MRHNA and CDR2 is SNTAGT. The CDR3 covers 13 residues. V shed 4 bases and J shed 11 bases, with 16 bases lying between them. This CDR3 reads CASSGNSEGEQYF. CDR3 nucleotide sequence: TGTGCCAGCAGTGGGAATTCAGAGGGAGAGCAGTATTTT.

In regard to this clone: It is likely a read error: a sequence one base away is far more abundant. The sample holds other DNA sequences that translate to the same CDR3. This sequence joins TRBV4-3 and TRBJ1-4, with 7 bases lining up with TRBD1. CDR1 and CDR2 (germline): LGHNA, YSLEER. The CDR3 sequence is 15 residues long. The CDR3 spells CASSRETGKEEKLFF. Here the CDR3 DNA reads TGCGCCAGTAGCCGAGAGACAGGGAAGGAAGAAAAACTGTTTTTT.

The rearrangement joins TRBV6-5 to TRBJ2-7; 11 bases map to TRBD1. This CDR3 has 16 residues. CDR1 is MNHEY and CDR2 is SVGAGI in the germline V gene. V trimming: 0 bases; J trimming: 0 bases; junction bases outside the gene matches: 1. CDR3 region: CASSYSGTGGSYEQYF. As DNA, the CDR3 is TGTGCCAGCAGTTACTCGGGGACAGGGGGCTCCTACGAGCAGTACTTC.

The chain carries TRBV15 and TRBJ2-5; D might be TRBD2 (7 bases). Germline loops: CDR1 LNHNV, CDR2 YYDKDF (reference sequence). Trimming left V 0 bases short and J 5 bases short, with 13 bases between. CDR3 length equals 15 residues. This CDR3 is CATSRDRGGWETQYF. The CDR3 region has the DNA TGTGCCACCAGCAGAGATAGGGGGGGATGGGAGACCCAGTACTTC.

A few counts support this clone. Since a far larger clone is one base different, this is likely a read error. The rearrangement uses TRBV10-1 and TRBJ1-1; D uncertain. CDR3 length: 12 amino acids. V gave up 8 bases and J gave up 1 base, with 8 bases separating them. In germline, CDR1 is WNHNN, CDR2 SYGVQD (reference sequence). The chain's CDR3 is CASGNRNTEAFF. CDR3 sequence (DNA): TGCGCCAGCGGGAACAGGAACACTGAAGCTTTCTTT.

This clone came up once. This chain joins TRBV2 and TRBJ2-7, with 10 bases that match TRBD2. In germline, CDR1 is SNHLY, CDR2 FYNNEI. The CDR3 length is 15 residues. After removal of 6 bases from V and 0 bases from J, the junction contained 5 bases not matched to a gene. The CDR3 DNA is TGTGCCAGCAGGCGGACTAGCGGCAGCTCCTACGAGCAGTACTTC. It codes for CASRRTSGSSYEQYF. The entire variable domain, with the rest obtained from reference TRBV2 and TRBJ2-7, is as follows: EPEVTQTPSHQVTQMGQEVILRCVPISNHLYFYWYRQILGQKVEFLVSFYNNEISEKSEIFDDQFSVERPDGSNFTLKIRSTKLEDSAMYFCASRRTSGSSYEQYFGPGTRLTVT.

The J gene is TRBJ1-2, the V gene TRBV7-8; weak D call: TRBD1 (6 bases). The CDR3 contains 15 residues. Germline V gives CDR1 SGHVS, CDR2 FQNEAQ. The ends were cut back, 5 bases at V and 3 bases at J, with 16 bases in the middle. The CDR3 nucleotides read TGTGCCAGCAGCCCAGAAGGGGCAGGGGACTATGGCTACACCTTC. This translates into CASSPEGAGDYGYTF.

The V call is TRBV7-9, the J call TRBJ2-7, with a possible D match to TRBD2 (5 bases). The V end lost 1 base, the J end lost 9 bases, and 16 bases lay between the germline ends. From germline, CDR1 is SEHNR and CDR2 FQNEAQ (reference sequence). The CDR3 runs to 14 residues. The chain's CDR3 is CASSLEGGSVGQYF. CDR3 DNA: TGTGCCAGCAGCTTAGAGGGCGGTAGCGTAGGGCAGTACTTC.

This chain connects TRBV9 to TRBJ2-1, with D tentatively TRBD2 (6 bases). The CDR3 covers 16 residues. Germline V CDR1 and CDR2: SGDLS, YYNGEE. Trimming shortened V by 6 bases and J by 6 bases, and 22 bases separated the two germline ends. This CDR3 reads CASTLGLGGVGNEQFF. The CDR3 DNA follows: TGTGCCAGCACTCTAGGGCTGGGGGGAGTAGGCAATGAGCAGTTCTTC.

A word on this clone: Other DNA sequences in this specimen translate into the identical CDR3. The rearrangement joins TRBV6-5 to TRBJ1-4; 10 bases line up with TRBD1. Losses at the gene ends were 0 bases for V and 6 bases for J; bases not matched to a gene: 1. CDR1 is MNHEY and CDR2 is SVGAGI in the germline V gene. The CDR3 has 15 residues. The CDR3 spells CASSYSGTGDEKLFF. In DNA form, the CDR3 reads TGTGCCAGCAGTTACTCTGGGACAGGGGATGAAAAACTGTTTTTT.

The chain couples TRBV30 to TRBJ2-7; 7 bases fit TRBD1. V gave up 3 bases and J gave up 6 bases; unmatched junction bases: 2. CDR1 and CDR2 from the germline V gene are GTSNPN and SVGIG (reference sequence). The CDR3 sequence is 11 residues long. The CDR3 reads CAWRTGPEQYF. In nucleotides, the CDR3 is TGTGCCTGGAGGACAGGGCCCGAGCAGTACTTC. The full variable domain, completed using reference TRBV30 and TRBJ2-7, is SQTIHQWPATLVQPVGSPLSLECTVEGTSNPNLYWYRQAAGRGLQLLFYSVGIGQISSEVPQNLSASRPQDRQFILSSKKLLLSDSGFYLCAWRTGPEQYFGPGTRLTVT.

This chain links TRBV7-9 with TRBJ2-5; TRBD2 matches at 14 bases. From germline, CDR1 is SEHNR and CDR2 FQNEAQ (reference sequence). The V gene end was trimmed by 1 base and the J gene end by 1 base; junction bases not matched to a gene: 8. The CDR3 length is 19 residues. This chain's CDR3 is CASSLETSGRAPAQETQYF. CDR3 nucleotides: TGTGCCAGCAGCTTAGAGACTAGCGGGAGGGCCCCCGCCCAAGAGACCCAGTACTTC.

This clone has only one observation. The chain uses TRBV7-3 and TRBJ2-2; 7 nucleotides align to TRBD2. V lost 2 bases to trimming and J lost 7 bases; unmatched junction nucleotides: 4. The germline CDR1 and CDR2 sequences are SGHTA and FQGTGA. The CDR3 is made up of 14 amino acids. The CDR3: CASSLPGGNGELFF. Here the CDR3 DNA reads TGTGCCAGCAGCTTACCCGGGGGGAACGGGGAGCTGTTTTTT.

Notes on this clone: A read error may be the cause here, since a much bigger clone is one base away. The rearrangement joins TRBV7-2 to TRBJ2-1; D perhaps matches TRBD1 (6 bases). The CDR3 has 13 amino acids. Trimming pared 5 bases from V and 7 bases from J, leaving 12 bases between. Germline CDR1 is SGHTA and CDR2 is FQGNSA. In nucleotides, the CDR3 is TGTGCCAGCAGCCCCAACAGGGTAAATGAGCAGTTCTTC. This gives the protein CASSPNRVNEQFF.

The V gene is TRBV6-1, the J gene TRBJ2-5; 15 nucleotides match TRBD2. The germline gives CDR1 MNHNS, CDR2 SASEGT. V lost 2 bases, J lost 5 bases, and 9 bases stayed unmatched. The length of the CDR3 is 18 residues. CDR3 amino acids: CASSETGGLAGGGETQYF. CDR3 nucleotide sequence: TGTGCCAGCAGTGAAACTGGGGGACTAGCGGGAGGAGGCGAGACCCAGTACTTC.

The V call is TRBV7-9, the J call TRBJ2-2; D gene ambiguous. This CDR3 has 14 amino acids. Germline CDR1 and CDR2: SEHNR and FQNEAQ (reference sequence). Trimming cost V 5 bases and J 0 bases, with 7 bases left between them. The CDR3 DNA reads as TGTGCCAGCAGCCGAAGGTCGAACACCGGGGAGCTGTTTTTT. It is translated as CASSRRSNTGELFF.

This clone was recorded only once. The V call is TRBV5-6, the J call TRBJ2-7, with 11 positions matching TRBD2. Germline CDR1 is SGHDT and CDR2 is YYEEEE. This CDR3 is built from 19 residues. J lost 5 bases, V lost 1 base, and 17 bases had no gene match. CDR3 sequence: CASSLLPSGRILLFHEQYF. For the CDR3, the DNA is TGTGCCAGCAGCTTGCTGCCTAGCGGGAGGATCCTATTGTTCCACGAGCAGTACTTC.

This clone was detected only a few times. CDR3 sequence reads: CASSTAANQETQYF. The CDR3 region has the DNA TGTGCCAGTAGTACGGCAGCTAACCAAGAGACCCAGTACTTC. This chain uses TRBV19 with TRBJ2-5; no clear D. The germline V and J ends were trimmed by 4 bases and 0 bases, with 9 bases remaining between them. Per germline, CDR1 LNHDA and CDR2 SQIVND (reference sequence). The CDR3 covers 14 residues.

The chain uses TRBV6-1 and TRBJ2-1; 9 bases fit TRBD2. V gave up 8 bases and J gave up 4 bases; unmatched junction bases: 6. Germline V CDR1 and CDR2: MNHNS, SASEGT. CDR3 length: 14 residues. The CDR3 spells CASGLAGLYNEQFF. The CDR3, as DNA: TGTGCCAGCGGCCTAGCGGGACTTTACAATGAGCAGTTCTTC.

The chain uses TRBV7-8 and TRBJ1-3; possible D gene TRBD1, 5 bases. Trimming took 5 bases from V and 0 from J, leaving 23 bases between them. Germline V gives CDR1 SGHVS, CDR2 FQNEAQ. This CDR3 is 19 amino acids long. CDR3 in amino acids: CASSHLVGGQLNSGNTIYF. In nucleotides, the CDR3 is TGTGCCAGCAGCCACCTCGTCGGGGGTCAACTTAACTCTGGAAACACCATATATTTT.

The rearrangement joins TRBV15 to TRBJ1-4; possibly TRBD1 for D (6 bases). The CDR3 has 13 amino acids. V was pared by 7 bases and J by 7 bases, with 13 bases between. From germline, CDR1 is LNHNV and CDR2 YYDKDF (reference sequence). CDR3 DNA: TGTGCCACCACTGGGACACCTATTGAAAAACTGTTTTTT. This sequence encodes CATTGTPIEKLFF.

This chain uses TRBV29-1 with TRBJ2-5; D possibly uses TRBD1 or TRBD2 (5 bases each). The V gene lost 5 bases and the J gene lost 7 bases, with 20 bases spanning the gap. Germline V gives CDR1 SQVTM, CDR2 ANQGSEA. The CDR3 length is 14 residues. The CDR3 region is CSVIEGPVRGTQYF. CDR3 DNA sequence: TGCAGCGTTATTGAAGGCCCGGTGAGGGGGACCCAGTACTTC.

The V gene is TRBV4-2, the J gene TRBJ2-3; 7 bases match TRBD1. The V and J ends lost 4 bases and 5 bases, in that order; junction bases with no gene match: 12. Germline CDR1 is LGHNA and CDR2 is YNFKEQ. The CDR3 runs 16 residues. The CDR3 sequence: CASSPLVRGFGDTQYF. The CDR3, as DNA: TGTGCCAGCAGCCCCCTGGTCAGGGGGTTCGGAGATACGCAGTATTTT.

V gene TRBV6-4 combines with J gene TRBJ2-6; D gene ambiguous. Germline CDR1 and CDR2: MRHNA and SNTAGT. Between the trimmed V and J ends, which lost 4 bases and 0 bases, there was a span of 7 bases. This CDR3 has 15 residues. CDR3 protein: CASSAASSGANVLTF. DNA for the CDR3: TGTGCCAGCAGTGCGGCCAGCTCTGGGGCCAACGTCCTGACTTTC.

The chain is built from TRBV6-6 and TRBJ2-1; either TRBD1 or TRBD2 may supply D (5 bases each). The CDR3 sequence is 13 residues long. The germline CDR1 and CDR2 sequences are MNHNY and SVGAGI (reference sequence). V shed 6 bases and J shed 11 bases, with 17 bases lying between them. The CDR3 sequence is CASRVGQDGKQFF. The CDR3, as DNA: TGTGCCAGCAGGGTCGGACAAGACGGGAAGCAGTTCTTC.

Details on this clone: Other DNA sequences from this sample encode an identical CDR3 as well. This CDR3 is CASSPGLTDTQYF. Written as DNA, the CDR3 is TGTGCCAGCTCACCGGGGCTCACAGATACGCAGTATTTT. This chain connects TRBV18 to TRBJ2-3; weak D call: TRBD1 (5 bases). With 3 bases removed from V and 2 bases from J, the gap between germline ends came to 6 bases. The CDR3 has 13 amino acids. Germline CDR1 reads KGHSH; CDR2 reads LQKENI.

This clone has a handful of counts. CDR3 nucleotides: TGTGCCAGCAGTTCCCAGACAGGGGCAGGCACCGGGGAGCTGTTTTTT. Protein product: CASSSQTGAGTGELFF. The V call is TRBV6-5, the J call TRBJ2-2; 8 bases match TRBD1. The CDR3 extends over 16 amino acids. V was clipped by 4 bases and J by 4 bases; unmatched bases: 8. Germline lookup yields CDR1 MNHEY and CDR2 SVGAGI.

The V gene is TRBV30, the J gene TRBJ1-2, with D perhaps TRBD1 (5 bases). The CDR3 loop spans 15 amino acids. The germline gives CDR1 GTSNPN, CDR2 SVGIG (reference sequence). V lost 7 bases, J lost 3 bases, and 21 bases lay in between. The CDR3 loop reads CAFLSPGQRYYGYTF. DNA of the CDR3: TGTGCCTTCCTCTCCCCCGGACAAAGATACTATGGCTACACCTTC.

The chain joins TRBV5-1 to TRBJ2-7; D may be TRBD2 (6 bases). V lost 2 bases and J 0 bases, leaving 9 bases between the germline ends. Germline CDR1 and CDR2: SGHRS and YFSETQ. This CDR3 spans 14 amino acids. The CDR3, as DNA: TGCGCCAGCAGCTTCGGGAGTAGCTCCTACGAGCAGTACTTC. This sequence encodes CASSFGSSSYEQYF.